These 23 T cell receptor beta chains came from one sample sequenced in a study of CD8+ T cells in alopecia areata. cDNA serving as the sequencing template came from extracted, reverse transcribed RNA. TCRdb's copy holds only in-frame clones and misses some; the assay was immunoSEQ multiplex PCR. The sample shows around 120,000 clones, over 55% of them seen only once. Treatment meaning: oral pan-JAK inhibitor, 5-10 mg twice daily. The source was CD4+ T cells sorted from blood, collected at week 4, from a patient treated with tofacitinib. All receptors come from a human donor with alopecia areata.

This clone appeared once. The chain is built from TRBV7-9 and TRBJ1-2; possible D gene TRBD1, 5 bases. With 4 bases removed from V and 6 bases from J, the gap between germline ends came to 9 bases. The CDR3 is 12 residues long. Germline-derived CDR1 and CDR2 are SEHNR and FQNEAQ (reference sequence). The CDR3, as DNA: TGTGCCAGCAGCTGGGACGTCGATGGCTACACCTTC. It yields the protein CASSWDVDGYTF.

This chain joins TRBV5-1 and TRBJ2-3; D unresolved. With 0 bases removed from V and 2 bases from J, the gap between germline ends came to 10 bases. CDR1 and CDR2 from the germline V gene are SGHRS and YFSETQ. The CDR3 totals 15 residues. The CDR3 DNA reads as TGCGCCAGCAGCTTGGCCGCAGTCCACACAGATACGCAGTATTTT. It translates to CASSLAAVHTDTQYF.

The CDR3 DNA follows: TGTGCCTGGATAAGACAGGGGGACTACGAGCAGTACTTC. Amino acid sequence: CAWIRQGDYEQYF. The chain uses TRBV30 and TRBJ2-7; 9 nucleotides align to TRBD1. Trimming took 4 bases from V and 3 from J; bases not matched to a gene: 4. The germline gives CDR1 GTSNPN, CDR2 SVGIG (reference sequence). The CDR3 has 13 amino acids.

Turning to this clone: Other DNA variants within this sample encode the same CDR3. The V call is TRBV13, the J call TRBJ2-3, with no clear D. Trimming pared 5 bases from V and 1 base from J, leaving 1 base between. The CDR3 runs to 11 residues. Germline values: CDR1 PRHDT, CDR2 FYEKMQ (reference sequence). The CDR3 nucleotides read TGTGCCAGCAGCCGCACAGATACGCAGTATTTT. Translation: CASSRTDTQYF.

V usage is TRBV4-1 and J usage is TRBJ2-5, with a possible D match to TRBD2 (6 bases). Looked up from germline, CDR1 is MGHRA and CDR2 is YSYEKL. The CDR3 sequence is 14 residues long. V was cut by 4 bases and J by 4 bases, with 13 bases left in between. CDR3 residues: CASSPQTGRETQYF. CDR3 DNA sequence: TGCGCCAGCAGCCCACAGACCGGGAGAGAGACCCAGTACTTC.

This clone was counted between two and nine times. This rearrangement joins TRBV5-1 to TRBJ1-1, with TRBD1 identical over 7 bases. This CDR3 comprises 13 residues. In germline, CDR1 is SGHRS, CDR2 YFSETQ. J lost 2 bases, V lost 6 bases, and 4 bases had no gene match. CDR3 sequence reads: CASTNRGNTEAFF. CDR3 DNA: TGCGCCAGCACCAACAGGGGTAACACTGAAGCTTTCTTT.

The V and J genes are TRBV5-1 and TRBJ2-2; D remains ambiguous. From germline, CDR1 is SGHRS and CDR2 YFSETQ. This CDR3 contains 13 residues. V lost 0 bases and J lost 6, with 6 bases in between. CDR3 region: CASSLDGAGELFF. DNA for the CDR3: TGCGCCAGCAGCTTGGATGGGGCCGGGGAGCTGTTTTTT.

This clone showed up just once. The V gene is TRBV7-8, the J gene TRBJ2-1; 7 bases match TRBD1. Germline V gene sequence: CDR1 SGHVS, CDR2 FQNEAQ. CDR3 length equals 14 residues. Trimming cost V 5 bases and J 5 bases; bases outside gene matches: 6. The CDR3, as DNA: TGTGCCAGCAGCGGCAGACAGGGACACAATGAGCAGTTCTTC. It is translated as CASSGRQGHNEQFF. Filled out from reference TRBV7-8 and TRBJ2-1, the complete variable domain reads GAGVSQSPRYKVAKRGQDVALRCDPISGHVSLFWYQQALGQGPEFLTYFQNEAQLDKSGLPSDRFFAERPEGSVSTLKIQRTQQEDSAVYLCASSGRQGHNEQFFGPGTRLTVL.

This clone was counted only a few times. V gene TRBV4-3 combines with J gene TRBJ2-3, with D possibly matching TRBD1 (6 bases). The CDR3 is 14 residues long. Germline CDR1 LGHNA, CDR2 YSLEER. Trimming pared 4 bases from V and 5 bases from J, leaving 13 bases between. The CDR3 loop is CASSRGIRGDTQYF. CDR3 in DNA: TGCGCCAGCAGCCGCGGAATCAGGGGAGATACGCAGTATTTT.

The chain couples TRBV7-2 to TRBJ2-1; D may be TRBD1 (5 bases). The CDR3 extends over 12 amino acids. The V end was cut by 1 base, the J end by 10 bases, with 8 bases between. Germline V gives CDR1 SGHTA, CDR2 FQGNSA. In DNA form, the CDR3 reads TGTGCCAGCAGCTTAGACCCAGGGGAGCAGTTCTTC. Amino acids: CASSLDPGEQFF.

The V and J genes are TRBV4-1 and TRBJ1-2; TRBD1 aligns across 10 bases. In germline, CDR1 is MGHRA, CDR2 YSYEKL. Germline trimming cut 4 bases from V and 8 bases from J; bases unmatched to any gene: 10. The CDR3 is 15 amino acids. Here the CDR3 DNA reads TGCGCCAGCAGCCTGGGACAGGGGTTAAGCAAGGGCTACACCTTC. Its protein product is CASSLGQGLSKGYTF.

The chain is built from TRBV7-2 and TRBJ2-5, with D unresolved. V lost 2 bases to trimming and J lost 5 bases, with 6 bases between them. The CDR3 has 12 amino acids. The germline gives CDR1 SGHTA, CDR2 FQGNSA. CDR3: CASSLMIETQYF. The CDR3 DNA is TGTGCCAGCAGCTTAATGATCGAGACCCAGTACTTC.

This clone was seen just once. This chain uses TRBV7-3 with TRBJ1-1, with D possibly being TRBD1 (6 bases). This CDR3 has 14 amino acids. Trimming took off 5 bases at V and 4 bases at J, with 14 bases between the two ends. Germline CDR1 SGHTA, CDR2 FQGTGA. CDR3 DNA: TGTGCCAGCAGCCCACAGGGATCGGGCACTGAAGCTTTCTTT. It is translated as CASSPQGSGTEAFF.

The chain has TRBV7-9 and TRBJ2-3; maybe TRBD2 (5 bases). The ends were cut back, 1 base at V and 2 bases at J, with 10 bases in the middle. This CDR3 comprises 15 residues. Germline V gene sequence: CDR1 SEHNR, CDR2 FQNEAQ (reference sequence). The CDR3 spells CASSLVKRTTDTQYF. In DNA, the CDR3 is TGTGCCAGCAGCTTAGTAAAGCGGACCACAGATACGCAGTATTTT.

This clone appeared a few times. V usage is TRBV6-6 and J usage is TRBJ1-4; D gene unclear. Trimming left V 6 bases short and J 0 bases short, with 5 bases between. The CDR3 runs 13 residues. Germline V gene data show CDR1 as MNHNY and CDR2 as SVGAGI (reference sequence). The CDR3: CASRISTNEKLFF. The DNA of the CDR3 is TGTGCCAGCAGGATTTCAACTAATGAAAAACTGTTTTTT.

This clone was counted once. CDR3 region: CASSLPLAGAETQYF. Here the CDR3 DNA reads TGTGCCAGCAGCTTACCCCTAGCGGGAGCAGAGACCCAGTACTTC. V usage is TRBV7-2 and J usage is TRBJ2-5; 10 positions match TRBD2. The V segment lost 2 bases and the J segment 4 bases; nucleotides outside the gene matches: 4. CDR1 SGHTA and CDR2 FQGNSA come from the germline V gene. There are 15 residues in the CDR3.

The gene calls are TRBV11-1 and TRBJ2-2; 12 bases map to TRBD1. The CDR3 is 14 amino acids. Germline V gene data show CDR1 as SGHAT and CDR2 as FQDESV (reference sequence). V lost 9 bases to trimming and J lost 7 bases; unmatched junction nucleotides: 6. The CDR3 bases are TGTGCCAGTATCGGGACAGGGGGCATCGGGGAGCTGTTTTTT. Its translation is CASIGTGGIGELFF.

The chain joins TRBV9 to TRBJ2-1; D may match TRBD1 or TRBD2 (5 bases each). Germline CDR1 reads SGDLS; CDR2 reads YYNGEE. The ends were cut back, 2 bases at V and 9 bases at J, with 15 bases in the middle. The CDR3 is made up of 14 amino acids. The CDR3 protein is CASSVGTVPGEQFF. Here the CDR3 DNA reads TGTGCCAGCAGCGTCGGGACGGTCCCGGGTGAGCAGTTCTTC.

This clone has a handful of counts. The V and J genes are TRBV18 and TRBJ1-1, with D possibly being TRBD1 (6 bases). CDR1 and CDR2 (germline): KGHSH, LQKENI. The CDR3 sequence is 15 residues long. V was trimmed by 4 bases and J by 1 base, leaving 13 bases between them. The CDR3 DNA follows: TGTGCCAGCTCACTAGGGGGAGTGAAGAACACTGAAGCTTTCTTT. This translates into CASSLGGVKNTEAFF.

The chain combines TRBV29-1 with TRBJ2-1; perhaps TRBD2 as D (6 bases). V shed 6 bases and J shed 6 bases, with 27 bases lying between them. Germline CDR1 is SQVTM and CDR2 is ANQGSEA. The CDR3 is 17 amino acids. The CDR3 DNA follows: TGCAGCGTGGAGGGGATTAAGGGCCCGGGCGCCGCCAATGAGCAGTTCTTC. It codes for CSVEGIKGPGAANEQFF.

This clone was recorded once. The V and J genes are TRBV27 and TRBJ2-5; 8 bases are a match to TRBD2. The germline V gene has CDR1 MNHEY and CDR2 SMNVEV (reference sequence). The length of the CDR3 is 15 residues. The J segment lost 1 base and the V segment lost 8 bases, leaving 9 bases of the junction unmatched. In DNA form, the CDR3 reads TGTGCCAGCCGGGAGACTAGCGTACTCCAAGAGACCCAGTACTTC. Protein: CASRETSVLQETQYF.

This chain links TRBV10-3 with TRBJ2-1; D might be TRBD1 or TRBD2, each matching 5 bases. The CDR3 contains 16 residues. Trimming shortened V by 3 bases and J by 9 bases, and 21 bases separated the two germline ends. CDR1 ENHRY and CDR2 SYGVKD come from the germline V gene. CDR3 in amino acids: CAISEPTGPSTPEQFF. For the CDR3, the DNA is TGTGCCATCAGTGAACCGACGGGACCCAGTACACCTGAGCAGTTCTTC.

The chain has TRBV9 and TRBJ2-5, with 9 positions matching TRBD2. V dropped 2 bases and J dropped 5; count of bases not matched to a gene: 10. CDR1 is SGDLS and CDR2 is YYNGEE in the germline V gene. The CDR3 has 16 residues. The CDR3 nucleotides read TGTGCCAGCAGCGTCCAGACTAGCGGTCTCGGGGAGACCCAGTACTTC. Its translation: CASSVQTSGLGETQYF.